These 21 T cell receptor beta chains share one sample of origin, sequenced in a study of blood T cell repertoires in COVID-19. Generated by immunoSEQ multiplex PCR, the TCRdb table keeps only in-frame clones and is missing some. The sample lists just over 350,000 clones, 75% to 90% occurring once. Specimen: peripheral blood. The receptors were gathered from an older woman with COVID-19, enrolled during active disease.

The V call is TRBV5-1, the J call TRBJ1-1; D call uncertain. Between the trimmed V and J ends, which lost 1 base and 1 base, there was a span of 5 bases. This CDR3 spans 13 amino acids. Germline V gives CDR1 SGHRS, CDR2 YFSETQ. The CDR3 sequence: CASSLLGNTEAFF. In nucleotides, the CDR3 is TGCGCCAGCAGCTTGCTAGGGAACACTGAAGCTTTCTTT. The full variable domain, with the rest looked up from reference TRBV5-1 and TRBJ1-1, is KAGVTQTPRYLIKTRGQQVTLSCSPISGHRSVSWYQQTPGQGLQFLFEYFSETQRNKGNFPGRFSGRQFSNSRSEMNVSTLELGDSALYLCASSLLGNTEAFFGQGTRLTVV.

The rearrangement uses TRBV3-1 (or the pseudogene TRBV3-2) and TRBJ1-4, with D tentatively TRBD1 (5 bases). Germline CDR1 and CDR2: LGHDT and YNNKEL (reference sequence). The CDR3 spans 14 residues. CDR3 protein: CASTTVGHGEKLFF. The CDR3 DNA reads as TGTGCTAGTACCACGGTGGGGCATGGTGAAAAACTGTTTTTT.

V gene TRBV6-5 combines with J gene TRBJ1-1; D is unresolved. V lost 7 bases, J lost 5 bases, and 14 bases lay in between. This CDR3 has 13 residues. CDR1 and CDR2 (germline): MNHEY, SVGAGI. CDR3 in amino acids: CASKEGGKTEAFF. The CDR3 DNA is TGTGCCAGCAAAGAGGGCGGAAAGACTGAAGCTTTCTTT.

The CDR3 nucleotides read TGTGCCAGCAGTTGGCTGAAGAACACTGAAGCTTTCTTT. It specifies CASSWLKNTEAFF. The rearrangement joins TRBV5-5 to TRBJ1-1; D gene ambiguous. The V and J ends lost 5 bases and 1 base respectively, with 9 bases between them. The germline V gene has CDR1 SGHKS and CDR2 YYEKEE (reference sequence). CDR3 length: 13 residues.

V usage is TRBV12-3 or TRBV12-4 and J usage is TRBJ1-1; a possible D gene is TRBD1 (6 bases). This CDR3 has 13 amino acids. V was shortened by 6 bases and J by 3 bases, with 11 bases between the two germline ends. As DNA, the CDR3 is TGTGCCAGCAGGGGAGGGGGTGACACTGAAGCTTTCTTT. Protein: CASRGGGDTEAFF.

This chain connects TRBV19 to TRBJ1-2; D unclear. In germline, CDR1 is LNHDA, CDR2 SQIVND (reference sequence). The CDR3 length is 13 residues. V was pared by 5 bases and J by 4 bases, with 11 bases between. CDR3 coding DNA: TGTGCCAGTAGTCTGCGTAGTGCCTATGGCTACACCTTC. It encodes CASSLRSAYGYTF.

The chain recombines TRBV5-1 with TRBJ2-7, with D possibly being TRBD1 (6 bases). This CDR3 is built from 15 residues. Germline CDR1 SGHRS, CDR2 YFSETQ. V was cut by 4 bases and J by 0 bases, with 14 bases left in between. The CDR3 sequence is CASSLTGSRSYEQYF. CDR3 in DNA: TGCGCCAGCAGCCTGACAGGATCGCGCTCCTACGAGCAGTACTTC.

The chain employs TRBV27 and TRBJ1-1; D may be TRBD1 (6 bases). Trimming left V 5 bases short and J 4 bases short, with 11 bases between. The length of the CDR3 is 13 residues. Germline CDR1 reads MNHEY; CDR2 reads SMNVEV (reference sequence). CDR3 DNA: TGTGCCAGCAGTAAAACAGGGACCACTGAAGCTTTCTTT. Amino acids: CASSKTGTTEAFF.

The V and J genes are TRBV12-5 and TRBJ1-5, with 8 bases matching TRBD1. Per germline, CDR1 LGHNT and CDR2 FRNRAP. Unmatched junction bases numbered 17, after V lost 0 bases and J lost 1 base. The CDR3 extends over 21 amino acids. CDR3 sequence: CASGLVNFGRGLKRSNQPQHF. The CDR3, as DNA: TGTGCTAGTGGTTTGGTAAATTTCGGCAGGGGGCTGAAGCGAAGCAATCAGCCCCAGCATTTT. Supplemented by reference TRBV12-5 and TRBJ1-5, the full variable domain reads DARVTQTPRHKVTEMGQEVTMRCQPILGHNTVFWYRQTMMQGLELLAYFRNRAPLDDSGMPKDRFSAEMPDATLATLKIQPSEPRDSAVYFCASGLVNFGRGLKRSNQPQHFGDGTRLSIL.

The chain uses TRBV5-1 and TRBJ1-1; TRBD1 matches at 7 bases. The junction had 6 bases not matched to a gene; V was cut back by 4 bases and J by 6 bases. The CDR3 has 13 amino acids. Germline CDR1 and CDR2: SGHRS and YFSETQ. The CDR3 DNA reads as TGCGCCAGCAGCGAGGGGGCAGCAGCTGAAGCTTTCTTT. Its translation is CASSEGAAAEAFF.

J is TRBJ2-1 and V is TRBV27, with a possible D match to TRBD1 (6 bases). The CDR3 has 13 residues. CDR1 and CDR2 (germline): MNHEY, SMNVEV (reference sequence). V lost 6 bases and J 9 bases, leaving 15 bases between the germline ends. The CDR3 DNA reads as TGTGCCAGCAGCTGGGGGCGCCAAGGTGAGCAGTTCTTC. Translation gives CASSWGRQGEQFF.

Only a few counts were recorded for this clone. This sequence joins TRBV3-1 (or the pseudogene TRBV3-2) and TRBJ2-7; 12 bases map to TRBD1. V shed 0 bases and J 0 bases; nucleotides not matched to a gene: 6. The CDR3 is 18 residues long. CDR1 is LGHDT and CDR2 is YNNKEL in the germline V gene (reference sequence). The CDR3 sequence is CASSQDRGTGGYSYEQYF. The CDR3 bases are TGTGCCAGCAGCCAAGACAGAGGGACAGGGGGCTACTCCTACGAGCAGTACTTC.

J is TRBJ2-7 and V is TRBV12-3 or TRBV12-4; no definite D call. This CDR3 has 13 residues. Trimming took 0 bases from V and 2 from J, leaving 5 bases between them. The CDR3 DNA sequence: TGTGCCAGCAGTTTAGCTACAGCCTACGAGCAGTACTTC. Its translation is CASSLATAYEQYF.

CDR3 coding DNA: TGCGCCAGCAGCTTGGCCCAAGCGTCAGAGACCCAGTACTTC. Amino acid sequence: CASSLAQASETQYF. This chain joins TRBV5-1 and TRBJ2-5, with D unresolved. The CDR3 extends over 14 amino acids. Germline V CDR1 and CDR2: SGHRS, YFSETQ. V dropped 0 bases and J dropped 4 bases, with 10 bases sitting between them.

In DNA, the CDR3 is TGTGCCAGCAGTTACCCTCTAAGGGGGATAATAGAAAGTCAGCCCCAGCATTTT. Encoded protein: CASSYPLRGIIESQPQHF. The gene calls are TRBV28 and TRBJ1-5; possibly TRBD1 for D (6 bases). This CDR3 is built from 18 residues. V gave up 4 bases and J gave up 6 bases, with 25 bases separating them. Germline-derived CDR1 and CDR2 are MDHEN and SYDVKM. The full variable domain, with the rest looked up from reference TRBV28 and TRBJ1-5, is DVKVTQSSRYLVKRTGEKVFLECVQDMDHENMFWYRQDPGLGLRLIYFSYDVKMKEKGDIPEGYSVSREKKERFSLILESASTNQTSMYLCASSYPLRGIIESQPQHFGDGTRLSIL.

This clone appeared once. J is TRBJ2-3 and V is TRBV13; a possible D gene is TRBD1 (6 bases). V gave up 5 bases and J gave up 10 bases, with 16 bases separating them. The germline V gene encodes CDR1 PRHDT and CDR2 FYEKMQ (reference sequence). The CDR3 loop spans 13 amino acids. For the CDR3, the DNA is TGTGCCAGCAGCCCACCGACAGGATGGCCGCAGTATTTT. This translates into CASSPPTGWPQYF.

The gene calls are TRBV18 and TRBJ1-5; 7 bases line up with TRBD1. Germline V gene sequence: CDR1 KGHSH, CDR2 LQKENI. The V segment lost 3 bases and the J segment 4 bases; nucleotides outside the gene matches: 12. The CDR3 is made up of 17 amino acids. The CDR3 is CASSPYSWDSRNQPQHF. DNA of the CDR3: TGTGCCAGCTCACCGTACTCCTGGGACAGCAGAAATCAGCCCCAGCATTTT.

V and J are TRBV5-3 and TRBJ2-5, with D hard to call. TRBV5-3 is identified as an open reading frame with a role that is uncertain. This CDR3 is built from 16 residues. Trimming stripped 0 bases from V and 4 bases from J, with 16 bases between. As DNA, the CDR3 is TGTGCCAGAAGCTTGGTTCCTTTGGTCTACAGAGAGACCCAGTACTTC. As protein: CARSLVPLVYRETQYF.

The gene calls are TRBV6-4 and TRBJ2-1; 9 bases map to TRBD1. In germline, CDR1 is MRHNA, CDR2 SNTAGT. The CDR3 runs 16 residues. Germline trimming cut 5 bases from V and 4 bases from J; bases unmatched to any gene: 9. The CDR3 protein is CASSNPGQGGYNEQFF. The CDR3 bases are TGTGCCAGCAGTAACCCGGGACAGGGAGGGTACAATGAGCAGTTCTTC.

The rearrangement joins TRBV9 to TRBJ1-2, with a weak D call TRBD1 (6 bases). The germline gives CDR1 SGDLS, CDR2 YYNGEE. This CDR3 is built from 17 residues. The V gene lost 1 base and the J gene lost 4 bases, with 20 bases spanning the gap. The CDR3 DNA reads as TGTGCCAGCAGCGTATTCCAGGAAGCCCAGGGGTCCTATGGCTACACCTTC. This encodes CASSVFQEAQGSYGYTF.

The rearrangement uses TRBV27 and TRBJ1-1; D gene unclear. Looked up from germline, CDR1 is MNHEY and CDR2 is SMNVEV (reference sequence). Trimming shortened V by 2 bases and J by 1 base, and 11 bases separated the two germline ends. The CDR3 is 15 residues long. CDR3 sequence reads: CASSLNPRQNTEAFF. The CDR3 DNA reads as TGTGCCAGCAGTTTAAATCCGAGACAGAACACTGAAGCTTTCTTT.